The clone carrying this T cell receptor (beta chain) was seen just once. This sample is drawn from a study of identifying expanded T cells in peripheral blood. Measured with immunoSEQ multiplex PCR; TCRdb has only the in-frame clones, and not every one. The sample yields over 100,000 clones, about 87% seen once. Trimming took off 3 bases at V and 0 bases at J, with 12 bases between the two ends. CDR3 size: 16 residues. Germline V CDR1 and CDR2: MGHDK, SYGVNS. Healthy donors had no documented immune events, such as infections, while sampled. What was sequenced was blood. The chain uses TRBV25-1 and TRBJ1-3; the D gene is possibly TRBD1 (5 bases). This TCR was recovered from a person aged 18 to 70 in good health. CDR3 sequence: CASSDRPDSSGNTIYF. Written as DNA, the CDR3 is TGTGCCAGCAGTGACCGACCAGACAGCTCTGGAAACACCATATATTTT.